These 22 T cell receptor beta chains came from one sample sequenced in a study of CD8 T cells in Susac syndrome. Random hexamers were used to reverse transcribe roughly 0.45 to 1 ug of RNA. TCRdb independently ran MiXCR on the immunoSEQ multiplex PCR reads; one entry per CDR3 protein. The table records over 70,000 distinct CDR3 sequences, around 96% of them present only once. Sequences were obtained from CD8+ T cells from PBMCs. Every receptor here comes from a human donor with Susac syndrome.

The chain joins TRBV27 to TRBJ2-1; 7 bases align to TRBD2. The germline gives CDR1 MNHEY, CDR2 SMNVEV (reference sequence). Trimming removed 6 bases from V and 4 bases from J; junction bases left unmatched: 6. This CDR3 is 14 amino acids long. The DNA of the CDR3 is TGTGCCAGCAGACCCGGGGGGAGTTACAATGAGCAGTTCTTC. As protein: CASRPGGSYNEQFF.

This chain links TRBV4-3 with TRBJ1-1; 9 bases are a match to TRBD1. The V gene's germline CDR1 is LGHNA and CDR2 YSLEER. The CDR3 sequence is 15 residues long. V shed 2 bases, J shed 7 bases, and the junction held 8 bases outside the gene matches. Written as DNA, the CDR3 is TGCGCCAGCAGCCAACTCGGGACAGGGAAGGTTGAAGCTTTCTTT. It is translated as CASSQLGTGKVEAFF.

The chain has TRBV20-1 and TRBJ2-3, with D uncertain. The CDR3 sequence is 14 residues long. Trimming took 7 bases from V and 1 from J, leaving 15 bases between them. In germline, CDR1 is DFQATT, CDR2 SNEGSKA (reference sequence). The CDR3 DNA reads as TGCAGTGGCACCCCCCAGTTGGGCACAGATACGCAGTATTTT. Amino acid sequence: CSGTPQLGTDTQYF.

The chain uses TRBV4-3 and TRBJ2-7; D perhaps matches TRBD2 (5 bases). The germline gives CDR1 LGHNA, CDR2 YSLEER. Trimming took off 4 bases at V and 2 bases at J, with 15 bases between the two ends. The CDR3 is 15 amino acids. The CDR3 sequence: CASSPNRGYPYEQYF. The CDR3 DNA reads as TGCGCCAGCAGCCCAAACCGGGGTTACCCCTACGAGCAGTACTTC.

The chain combines TRBV5-1 with TRBJ1-1; D not certain. V dropped 5 bases and J dropped 1 base, with 15 bases sitting between them. CDR3 length: 15 residues. Germline lookup yields CDR1 SGHRS and CDR2 YFSETQ. The DNA for the CDR3 is TGCGCCAGCAGGCTGGTGGGGAGCCCGAACACTGAAGCTTTCTTT. Translation: CASRLVGSPNTEAFF.

The gene calls are TRBV6-5 and TRBJ1-6, with D uncertain. Germline V gives CDR1 MNHEY, CDR2 SVGAGI. The CDR3 is 14 amino acids. V lost 6 bases to trimming and J lost 5 bases, with 11 bases between them. The CDR3 is CASRPAEDNSPLHF. CDR3 sequence (DNA): TGTGCCAGCAGACCCGCCGAGGATAATTCACCCCTCCACTTT.

The CDR3 DNA follows: TGTGCCACCAGCAGAGAGATTAGCGGGGTTGGTCAAGAGACCCAGTACTTC. It encodes CATSREISGVGQETQYF. This chain joins TRBV15 and TRBJ2-5, with 8 bases lining up with TRBD2. In germline, CDR1 is LNHNV, CDR2 YYDKDF (reference sequence). Germline trimming cut 0 bases from V and 2 bases from J; bases unmatched to any gene: 8. The CDR3 spans 17 residues. Together with reference TRBV15 and TRBJ2-5, the CDR3 gives the full variable domain: DAMVIQNPRYQVTQFGKPVTLSCSQTLNHNVMYWYQQKSSQAPKLLFHYYDKDFNNEADTPDNFQSRRPNTSFCFLDIRSPGLGDTAMYLCATSREISGVGQETQYFGPGTRLLVL.

This chain uses TRBV24-1 with TRBJ2-5; tentatively, D is TRBD2 (5 bases). In germline, CDR1 is KGHDR, CDR2 SFDVKD. The CDR3 consists of 13 residues. Trimming pared 7 bases from V and 4 bases from J, leaving 12 bases between. For the CDR3, the DNA is TGTGCCACCAGACGGACTTCGGGAGAGACCCAGTACTTC. It codes for CATRRTSGETQYF.

The chain joins TRBV25-1 to TRBJ1-2; the match to TRBD1 covers 10 bases. CDR1 and CDR2 (germline): MGHDK, SYGVNS. CDR3 length: 13 residues. The V and J ends lost 7 bases and 4 bases, in that order; junction bases with no gene match: 3. The CDR3 DNA is TGTGCCAGCACGACAGGGGGCGGCTATGGCTACACCTTC. This gives the protein CASTTGGGYGYTF.

The chain carries TRBV20-1 and TRBJ2-3; D is possibly TRBD1 (6 bases). The V gene's germline CDR1 is DFQATT and CDR2 SNEGSKA (reference sequence). Between the trimmed V and J ends, which lost 1 base and 4 bases, there was a span of 12 bases. CDR3 size: 14 residues. The CDR3 here is CSARAQGVADTQYF. CDR3 DNA: TGCAGTGCTAGAGCACAGGGAGTTGCAGATACGCAGTATTTT.

The chain combines TRBV12-3 or TRBV12-4 with TRBJ2-1; the match to TRBD2 covers 7 bases. J lost 8 bases, V lost 4 bases, and 2 bases had no gene match. The length of the CDR3 is 12 residues. Written as DNA, the CDR3 is TGTGCCAGCAGTTGGGACTATTATGAGCAGTTCTTC. As protein: CASSWDYYEQFF.

The gene calls are TRBV5-1 and TRBJ1-1; the D is unclear. The germline V and J ends were trimmed by 0 bases and 7 bases, with 10 bases remaining between them. This CDR3 has 13 amino acids. Per the germline V gene, CDR1 is SGHRS and CDR2 is YFSETQ. CDR3 amino acids: CASSLDGVLEAFF. CDR3 nucleotide sequence: TGCGCCAGCAGCTTGGATGGGGTACTTGAAGCTTTCTTT.

This clonotype was detected only once. The V call is TRBV11-2, the J call TRBJ2-7; weak D call: TRBD1 (6 bases). V was shortened by 4 bases and J by 2 bases, with 21 bases between the two germline ends. CDR3 length: 17 residues. Germline CDR1 and CDR2: SGHAT and FQNNGV. CDR3 sequence (DNA): TGTGCCAGCAGCTCCTTCCTTCGGACAGATGCAACCTACGAGCAGTACTTC. Protein sequence: CASSSFLRTDATYEQYF.

V and J are TRBV7-9 and TRBJ1-3; 7 bases map to TRBD1. The CDR3 contains 14 residues. J was trimmed by 6 bases and V by 3 bases; bases with no gene match: 5. Germline values: CDR1 SEHNR, CDR2 FQNEAQ (reference sequence). CDR3 nucleotide sequence: TGTGCCAGCAGCTTCGACAGGGTCATAAACACCATATATTTT. Translating gives CASSFDRVINTIYF.

The chain employs TRBV20-1 and TRBJ1-6, with unresolved D. Trimming took off 0 bases at V and 1 base at J, with 7 bases between the two ends. Germline V gene lookup returns CDR1 DFQATT and CDR2 SNEGSKA (reference sequence). The CDR3 is 15 residues long. The CDR3 reads CSARERLSYNSPLHF. CDR3 nucleotides: TGCAGTGCTAGAGAAAGGTTGTCCTATAATTCACCCCTCCACTTT.

Worth noting for this clonotype: At one end the junction does not follow the germline gene, possibly because of a read error. V is TRBV18 and J is TRBJ1-1; 10 nucleotides agree with TRBD1. Germline V gene lookup returns CDR1 KGHSH and CDR2 LQKENI. This CDR3 region has 15 residues. CDR3 region: CASSPRTGGNNEAFF. CDR3 in DNA: TGTGCCAGCTCACCAAGGACAGGGGGTAACAATGAAGCTTTCTTT.

The chain employs TRBV20-1 and TRBJ2-7; D may be TRBD1 (6 bases). Germline CDR1 and CDR2: DFQATT and SNEGSKA (reference sequence). V was cut by 1 base and J by 0 bases, with 13 bases left in between. The CDR3 contains 15 residues. As DNA, the CDR3 is TGCAGTGCTAGAGTGGGGGCAGGAGCCTCCTACGAGCAGTACTTC. This codes for CSARVGAGASYEQYF.

V and J are TRBV10-3 and TRBJ1-1; tentatively, D is TRBD1 (6 bases). Germline V gene lookup returns CDR1 ENHRY and CDR2 SYGVKD. The CDR3 runs to 14 residues. V was pared by 4 bases and J by 3 bases, with 12 bases between. The CDR3 here is CAISGGRGDTEAFF. The CDR3, as DNA: TGTGCCATCAGTGGAGGTAGGGGGGACACTGAAGCTTTCTTT.

The genes are TRBV11-1 and TRBJ1-5; D not resolved. V was clipped by 1 base and J by 9 bases, with 10 bases between them. The CDR3 is made up of 13 amino acids. CDR1 is SGHAT and CDR2 is FQDESV in the germline V gene (reference sequence). DNA for the CDR3: TGTGCCAGCAGCTTAGACCCTATGTGGCCCCAGCATTTT. It specifies CASSLDPMWPQHF.

The rearrangement links TRBV18 to TRBJ2-5, with D tentatively TRBD1 or TRBD2 (5 bases each). The CDR3 loop spans 21 amino acids. With 3 bases removed from V and 0 bases from J, the gap between germline ends came to 29 bases. Germline V lookup: CDR1 KGHSH, CDR2 LQKENI. The CDR3 DNA reads as TGTGCCAGCTCACCCCCCGTCGGGGCGACTGGTGGCCCCTGGTACCAAGAGACCCAGTACTTC. Protein product: CASSPPVGATGGPWYQETQYF.

V gene TRBV7-9 combines with J gene TRBJ1-1, with unresolved D. The V gene lost 1 base and the J gene lost 1 base, with 7 bases spanning the gap. This CDR3 is 14 amino acids long. Per germline, CDR1 SEHNR and CDR2 FQNEAQ (reference sequence). CDR3: CASSLEITNTEAFF. CDR3 DNA sequence: TGTGCCAGCAGCTTAGAGATAACGAACACTGAAGCTTTCTTT. The variable domain in full, completed from reference TRBV7-9 and TRBJ1-1, reads DTGVSQNPRHKITKRGQNVTFRCDPISEHNRLYWYRQTLGQGPEFLTYFQNEAQLEKSRLLSDRFSAERPKGSFSTLEIQRTEQGDSAMYLCASSLEITNTEAFFGQGTRLTVV.

The chain links TRBV30 to TRBJ1-1, with 8 positions matching TRBD1. J lost 4 bases, V lost 2 bases, and 6 bases had no gene match. The germline V gene has CDR1 GTSNPN and CDR2 SVGIG (reference sequence). This CDR3 is 14 amino acids long. CDR3: CAWSPNRGFTEAFF. CDR3 nucleotide sequence: TGTGCCTGGAGTCCAAACAGGGGGTTCACTGAAGCTTTCTTT. Full variable domain (missing parts from reference TRBV30 and TRBJ1-1): SQTIHQWPATLVQPVGSPLSLECTVEGTSNPNLYWYRQAAGRGLQLLFYSVGIGQISSEVPQNLSASRPQDRQFILSSKKLLLSDSGFYLCAWSPNRGFTEAFFGQGTRLTVV.